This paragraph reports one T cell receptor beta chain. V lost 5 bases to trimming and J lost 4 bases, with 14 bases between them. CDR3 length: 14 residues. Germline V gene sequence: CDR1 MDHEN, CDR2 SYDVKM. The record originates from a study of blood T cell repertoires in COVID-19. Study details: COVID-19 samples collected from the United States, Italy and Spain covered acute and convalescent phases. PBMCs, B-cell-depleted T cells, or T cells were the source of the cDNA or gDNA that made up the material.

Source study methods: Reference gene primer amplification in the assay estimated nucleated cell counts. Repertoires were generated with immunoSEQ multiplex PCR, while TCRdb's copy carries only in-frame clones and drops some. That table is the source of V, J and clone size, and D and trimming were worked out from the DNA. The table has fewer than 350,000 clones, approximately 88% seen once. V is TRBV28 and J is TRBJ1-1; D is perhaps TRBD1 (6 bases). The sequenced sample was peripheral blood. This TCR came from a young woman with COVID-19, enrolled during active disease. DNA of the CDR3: TGTGCCAGCAGTGATTCCACAGGGCTCACTGAAGCTTTCTTT. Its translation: CASSDSTGLTEAFF.